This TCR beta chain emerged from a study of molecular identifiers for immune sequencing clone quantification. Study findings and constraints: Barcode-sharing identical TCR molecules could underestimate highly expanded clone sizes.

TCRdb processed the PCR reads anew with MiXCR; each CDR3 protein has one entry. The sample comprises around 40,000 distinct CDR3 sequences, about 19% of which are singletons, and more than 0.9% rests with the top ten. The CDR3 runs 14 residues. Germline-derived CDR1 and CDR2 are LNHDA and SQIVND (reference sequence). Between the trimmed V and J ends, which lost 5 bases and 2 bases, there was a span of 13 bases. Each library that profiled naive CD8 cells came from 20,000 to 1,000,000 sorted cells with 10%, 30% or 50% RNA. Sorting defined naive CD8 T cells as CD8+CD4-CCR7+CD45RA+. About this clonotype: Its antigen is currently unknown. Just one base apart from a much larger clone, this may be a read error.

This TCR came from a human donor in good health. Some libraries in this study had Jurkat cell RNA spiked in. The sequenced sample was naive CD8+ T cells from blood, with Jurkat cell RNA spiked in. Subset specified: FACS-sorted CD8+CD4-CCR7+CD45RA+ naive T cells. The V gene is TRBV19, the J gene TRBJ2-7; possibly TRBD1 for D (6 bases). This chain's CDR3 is CASSSETGTYEQYF. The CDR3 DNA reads TGTGCCAGTAGTTCCGAGACAGGAACCTACGAGCAGTACTTC. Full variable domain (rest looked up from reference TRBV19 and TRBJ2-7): DGGITQSPKYLFRKEGQNVTLSCEQNLNHDAMYWYRQDPGQGLRLIYYSQIVNDFQKGDIAEGYSVSREKKESFPLTVTSAQKNPTAFYLCASSSETGTYEQYFGPGTRLTVT.